This is a list of T cell receptor beta chains from one sample in a study of blood T cell repertoires in COVID-19. Only in-frame clones appear in the TCRdb table, and some are missing; sequencing was by immunoSEQ multiplex PCR. The table has around 56,000 clones, almost 80% seen once. The specimen sequenced was peripheral blood. The receptors were sampled from a man aged 60 to 69 with acute or convalescent COVID-19. Each CDR3 is given with its conserved first and last residue. Each record gives: J gene, clone size, CDR3 length, V gene, D gene, CDR3 DNA, CDR3 protein. D genes are given only for firm matches. For some rows the clone size is stated as once, few or many, or as a class when expanded; others skip it.

>TRBJ2-5|NA|12|TRBV10-3|TRBD2
TGTGCCATCGGGGAGGGCGAGGGGACCCAGTACTTC
CAIGEGEGTQYF
>TRBJ2-3|few|12|TRBV7-9|TRBD1
TGTGCCAGCAGCGCAGGGGGAGATACGCAGTATTTT
CASSAGGDTQYF
>TRBJ2-7|NA|16|TRBV28|TRBD1
TGTGCCAGCAGTTTACTGCAAAGGACAGGGGGCTCCGAGCAGTACTTC
CASSLLQRTGGSEQYF
>TRBJ2-1|once|13|TRBV11-2|NA
TGTGCCAGCAGCTTAGCGGGGAGCAATGAGCAGTTCTTC
CASSLAGSNEQFF
>TRBJ1-5|NA|14|TRBV19|NA
TGTGCCAGTAGTATCCGGACAGATATCCAGCCCCAGCATTTT
CASSIRTDIQPQHF
>TRBJ2-1|NA|16|TRBV9|TRBD2
TGTGCCAGCAGCGTAGGCGGGGGTCCCCTCTACAATGAGCAGTTCTTC
CASSVGGGPLYNEQFF
>TRBJ2-3|NA|18|TRBV15|TRBD1
TGTGCCACCAGCAGAGATCGCTTCCGGGACAGGGGCGCAGATACGCAGTATTTT
CATSRDRFRDRGADTQYF
>TRBJ2-3|NA|17|TRBV14|NA
TGTGCCAGCAGCCAAAAAGAATGGAGGGGCTTCACAGATACGCAGTATTTT
CASSQKEWRGFTDTQYF
>TRBJ2-6|NA|15|TRBV7-9|NA
TGTGCCAGCAGCCCTAGGAGAGCTGGGGCCAACGTCCTGACTTTC
CASSPRRAGANVLTF
>TRBJ1-1|NA|15|TRBV5-6|NA
TGTGCCAGCAGCTTGTACCAGACATTGAACACTGAAGCTTTCTTT
CASSLYQTLNTEAFF
>TRBJ2-3|NA|16|TRBV21-1|NA
TGTGCCAGCAGCGACTTTATACACATGGTAGCAGATACGCAGTATTTT
CASSDFIHMVADTQYF
>TRBJ2-1|once|13|TRBV29-1|TRBD1
TGCAGCATAGGACAGGGGTTCTACAATGAGCAGTTCTTC
CSIGQGFYNEQFF
>TRBJ1-6|NA|13|TRBV6-6|TRBD1
TGTGCCAGCAGTTCCGGGACAGGGGGACCCCTCCACTTT
CASSSGTGGPLHF
>TRBJ1-2|NA|12|TRBV27|TRBD1
TGTGCCAGCAGACAGGGGAACTATGGCTACACCTTC
CASRQGNYGYTF
>TRBJ2-7|NA|15|TRBV12-5|TRBD1
TGTGCTAGTGGTCTAGGACAGGAATCCGCCTACGAGCAGTACTTC
CASGLGQESAYEQYF
>TRBJ1-2|NA|15|TRBV19|TRBD1
TGTGCCAGTAGTAACCGGGGACAGGGCGCCTATGGCTACACCTTC
CASSNRGQGAYGYTF
>TRBJ2-7|NA|14|TRBV2|TRBD1
TGTGCCAGCAGTGGAAAACAGGGGGTCTACGAGCAGTACTTC
CASSGKQGVYEQYF
>TRBJ1-4|NA|15|TRBV2|TRBD1
TGTGCCAGCATTCCACCCGGGACAGGGTCCGAAAAACTGTTTTTT
CASIPPGTGSEKLFF
>TRBJ1-1|few|13|TRBV12-3/TRBV12-4|NA
TGTGCCAGCAGTCAACAGGCATACACTGAAGCTTTCTTT
CASSQQAYTEAFF
>TRBJ2-5|NA|13|TRBV5-1|NA
TGCGCCAGCAGTCGGGGGGCGGGTGAGACCCAGTACTTC
CASSRGAGETQYF
>TRBJ1-4|once|14|TRBV7-9|NA
TGTGCCAGCAGCCCAGGGTCTACTAATGAAAAACTGTTTTTT
CASSPGSTNEKLFF
>TRBJ1-1|NA|12|TRBV7-9|TRBD1
TGTGCCAGCAGCCTAACCCCGGGACAGGCTTTCTTT
CASSLTPGQAFF
>TRBJ1-6|NA|16|TRBV2|TRBD1
TGTGCCAGCAGTGAAGCGACAGGGGGAGCCAATTCACCCCTCCACTTT
CASSEATGGANSPLHF
>TRBJ2-1|NA|15|TRBV7-3|TRBD2
TGTGCCAGCAGCTCTGGGACTAGCGGGGGTAATGAGCAGTTCTTC
CASSSGTSGGNEQFF
>TRBJ1-2|NA|14|TRBV5-6|TRBD1
TGTGCCAGCAGCTTGAGGACAGGGCAGCGAGGCTACACCTTC
CASSLRTGQRGYTF
>TRBJ2-1|NA|18|TRBV5-4|TRBD2
TGTGCCAGCAGCTTGGGCACTAGCGGGGGGGCAGAATACAATGAGCAGTTCTTC
CASSLGTSGGAEYNEQFF
>TRBJ1-2|NA|14|TRBV5-6|NA
TGTGCCAGCAGCTCACTTCGCGGGGGGTATGGCTACACCTTC
CASSSLRGGYGYTF
>TRBJ1-1|NA|13|TRBV7-3|NA
TGTGCCAGCAGCTTATTTGGAGATACTGAAGCTTTCTTT
CASSLFGDTEAFF
>TRBJ2-2|NA|16|TRBV5-1|NA
TGCGCCAGCAGCCGGGACAGCCGGGGGGGACCCGGGGAGCTGTTTTTT
CASSRDSRGGPGELFF
>TRBJ1-2|NA|12|TRBV30|NA
TGTGCCTGGAGGACAGGTGAAAGCGGCTACACCTTC
CAWRTGESGYTF
>TRBJ1-1|NA|15|TRBV2|NA
TGTGCCAGCAGTGTGTCCGAGGCGGTGAACACTGAAGCTTTCTTT
CASSVSEAVNTEAFF
>TRBJ1-1|once|14|TRBV7-9|TRBD1
TGTGCCAGCAGCTCAAGGGTAGGGGGCGCTGAAGCTTTCTTT
CASSSRVGGAEAFF
>TRBJ1-1|NA|14|TRBV7-9|NA
TGTGCCAGCAGCTTAGGGGAGTCATATGTTGGAGCTTTCTTT
CASSLGESYVGAFF
>TRBJ1-2|NA|14|TRBV19|TRBD1
TGTGCCAGTAGTTCGGACAGGCCCTCCTATGGCTACACCTTC
CASSSDRPSYGYTF
>TRBJ2-7|NA|14|TRBV14|TRBD1
TGTGCCAGCAGCCGGCAGGGACAGGCGAGGGAGCAGTACTTC
CASSRQGQAREQYF
>TRBJ2-3|once|18|TRBV4-1|NA
TGCGCCAGCAGCCAAGACCGATCGACAGGCCTGGCCTTGGATACGCAGTATTTT
CASSQDRSTGLALDTQYF
>TRBJ1-2|NA|13|TRBV6-1|NA
TGTGCCAGCAGTTCTGACAGGCCCTATGGCTACACCTTC
CASSSDRPYGYTF